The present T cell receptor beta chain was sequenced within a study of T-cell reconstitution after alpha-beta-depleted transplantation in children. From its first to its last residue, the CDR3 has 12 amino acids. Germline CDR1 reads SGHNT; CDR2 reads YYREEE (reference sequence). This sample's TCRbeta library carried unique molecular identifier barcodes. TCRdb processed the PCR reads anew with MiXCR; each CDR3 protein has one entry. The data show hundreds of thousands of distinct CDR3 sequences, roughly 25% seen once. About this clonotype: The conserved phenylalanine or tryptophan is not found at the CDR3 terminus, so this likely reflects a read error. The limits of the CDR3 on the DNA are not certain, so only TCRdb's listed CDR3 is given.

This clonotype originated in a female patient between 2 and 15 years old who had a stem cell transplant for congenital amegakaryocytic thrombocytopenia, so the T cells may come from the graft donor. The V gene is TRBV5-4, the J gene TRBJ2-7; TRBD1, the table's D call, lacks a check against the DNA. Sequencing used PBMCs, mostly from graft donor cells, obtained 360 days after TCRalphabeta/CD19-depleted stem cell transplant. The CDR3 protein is CASSLGGYEHYI.